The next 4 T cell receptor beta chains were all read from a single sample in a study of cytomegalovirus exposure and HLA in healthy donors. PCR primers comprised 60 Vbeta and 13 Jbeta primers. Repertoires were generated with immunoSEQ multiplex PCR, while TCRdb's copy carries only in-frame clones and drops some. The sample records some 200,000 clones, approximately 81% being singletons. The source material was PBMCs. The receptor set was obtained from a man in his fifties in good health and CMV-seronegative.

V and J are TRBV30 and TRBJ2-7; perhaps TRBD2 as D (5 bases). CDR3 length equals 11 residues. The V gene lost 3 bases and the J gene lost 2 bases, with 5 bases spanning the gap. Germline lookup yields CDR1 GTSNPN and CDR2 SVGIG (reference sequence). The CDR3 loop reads CAWSGAYEQYF. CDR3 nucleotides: TGTGCCTGGAGCGGGGCCTACGAGCAGTACTTC.

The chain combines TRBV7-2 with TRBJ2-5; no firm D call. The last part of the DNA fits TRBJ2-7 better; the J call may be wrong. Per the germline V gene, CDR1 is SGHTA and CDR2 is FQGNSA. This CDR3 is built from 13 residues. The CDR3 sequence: CASSLDHNYEQYF. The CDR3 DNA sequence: TGTGCCAGCAGCTTAGATCATAACTACGAGCAGTACTTC.

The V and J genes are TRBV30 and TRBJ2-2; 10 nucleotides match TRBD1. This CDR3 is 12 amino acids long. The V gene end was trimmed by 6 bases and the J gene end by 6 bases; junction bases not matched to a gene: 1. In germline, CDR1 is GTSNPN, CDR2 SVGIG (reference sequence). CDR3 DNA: TGTGCCTGTGGACAGGGGGCCGGGGAGCTGTTTTTT. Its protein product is CACGQGAGELFF.

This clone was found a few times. CDR3 sequence: CASSAGTGLHVLTF. The CDR3 region has the DNA TGTGCCAGTAGTGCCGGGACAGGCTTACACGTCCTGACTTTC. The chain recombines TRBV19 with TRBJ2-6, with 8 positions matching TRBD1. Per germline, CDR1 LNHDA and CDR2 SQIVND (reference sequence). V dropped 5 bases and J dropped 11; count of bases not matched to a gene: 8. This CDR3 contains 14 residues.